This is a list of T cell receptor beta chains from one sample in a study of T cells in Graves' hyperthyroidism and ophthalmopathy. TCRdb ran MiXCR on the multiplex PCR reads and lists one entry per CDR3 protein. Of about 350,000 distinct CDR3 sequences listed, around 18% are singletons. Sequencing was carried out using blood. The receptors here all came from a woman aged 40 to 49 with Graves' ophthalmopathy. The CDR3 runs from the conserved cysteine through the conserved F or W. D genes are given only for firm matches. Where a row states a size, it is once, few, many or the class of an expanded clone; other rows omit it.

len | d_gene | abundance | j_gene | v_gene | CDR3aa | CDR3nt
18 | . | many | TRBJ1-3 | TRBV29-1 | CSVEDPQESSSSGNTIYF | TGCAGCGTTGAAGATCCCCAGGAATCTTCTAGCTCTGGAAACACCATATATTTT
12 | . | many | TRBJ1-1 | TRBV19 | CASSMVNTEAFF | TGTGCCAGTAGTATGGTGAACACTGAAGCTTTCTTT
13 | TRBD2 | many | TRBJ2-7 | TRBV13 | CASSQAGGPEQYF | TGTGCCAGCAGCCAAGCGGGGGGCCCCGAGCAGTACTTC
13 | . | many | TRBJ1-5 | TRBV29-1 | CSAKTGSNQPQHF | TGCAGCGCCAAAACAGGGAGCAATCAGCCCCAGCATTTT
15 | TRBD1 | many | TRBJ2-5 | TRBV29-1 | CSVEATGVAQETQYF | TGCAGCGTTGAAGCTACAGGGGTGGCCCAAGAGACCCAGTACTTC
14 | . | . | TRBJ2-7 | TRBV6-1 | CASSTASLLYEQYF | TGTGCCAGCTCTACAGCCTCACTCCTTTACGAGCAGTACTTC
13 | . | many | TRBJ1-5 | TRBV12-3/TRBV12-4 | CASSLGKNQPQHF | TGTGCCAGCAGTTTGGGGAAAAATCAGCCCCAGCATTTT
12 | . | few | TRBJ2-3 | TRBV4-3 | CASSQDRRTQYF | TGCGCCAGCAGCCAAGATCGGCGTACGCAGTATTTT
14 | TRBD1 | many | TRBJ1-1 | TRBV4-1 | CASSQDGDRPEAFF | TGCGCCAGCAGCCAAGATGGGGACAGACCTGAAGCTTTCTTT
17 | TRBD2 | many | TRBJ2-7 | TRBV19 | CASSIDSGLAENYEQYF | TGTGCCAGTAGTATTGATTCGGGACTAGCGGAAAACTACGAGCAGTACTTC
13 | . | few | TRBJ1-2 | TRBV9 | CASTRSGGYGYTF | TGTGCCAGCACCCGTAGTGGGGGGTATGGCTACACCTTC
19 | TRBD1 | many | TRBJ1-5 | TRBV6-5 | CASSRPRDRGRDSNQPQHF | TGTGCCAGCAGTCGCCCCCGGGACAGGGGGCGCGATAGCAATCAGCCCCAGCATTTT
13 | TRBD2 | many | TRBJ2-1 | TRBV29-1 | CSVLAGGYNEQFF | TGCAGCGTTCTGGCGGGAGGGTACAATGAGCAGTTCTTC
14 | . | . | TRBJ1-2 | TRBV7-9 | CASSFSSVRYGYTF | TGTGCCAGCAGCTTTAGTTCAGTCAGATATGGCTACACCTTC
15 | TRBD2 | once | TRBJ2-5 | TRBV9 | CASSKEGLAQETQYF | TGTGCCAGCAGCAAAGAGGGACTAGCTCAAGAGACCCAGTACTTC
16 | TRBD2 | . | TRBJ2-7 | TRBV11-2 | CASSLDPSGGAHGQYF | TGTGCCAGCAGCTTAGATCCCAGCGGGGGGGCGCATGGGCAGTACTTC
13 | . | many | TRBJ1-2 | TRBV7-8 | CASSLAGGEGYTF | TGTGCCAGCAGCTTAGCTGGGGGCGAAGGCTACACCTTC
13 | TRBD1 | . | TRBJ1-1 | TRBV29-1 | CSVTRTGDAEAFF | TGCAGCGTAACCCGGACAGGGGACGCTGAAGCTTTCTTT
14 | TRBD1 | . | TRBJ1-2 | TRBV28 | CASREQGAFYGYTF | TGTGCCAGCAGGGAACAGGGGGCTTTCTATGGCTACACCTTC
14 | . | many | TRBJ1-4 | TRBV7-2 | CASSLGGRSEKLFF | TGTGCCAGCAGCTTAGGGGGAAGGAGCGAAAAACTGTTTTTT
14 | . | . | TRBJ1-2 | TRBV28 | CASSLPGADYGYTF | TGTGCCAGCAGTTTACCGGGGGCTGACTATGGCTACACCTTC
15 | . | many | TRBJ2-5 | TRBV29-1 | CSVELGAQLTEAQYF | TGCAGCGTTGAACTGGGTGCTCAATTAACCGAGGCCCAGTACTTC
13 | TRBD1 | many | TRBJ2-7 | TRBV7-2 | CASSSTGPYEQYF | TGTGCCAGCAGCTCGACAGGGCCCTACGAGCAGTACTTC
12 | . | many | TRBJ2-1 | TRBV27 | CASSPPGSWQFF | TGTGCCAGCAGTCCCCCGGGTAGCTGGCAGTTCTTC
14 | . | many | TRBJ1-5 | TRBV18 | CASSPNRVNQPQHF | TGTGCCAGCTCACCCAACAGGGTGAATCAGCCCCAGCATTTT
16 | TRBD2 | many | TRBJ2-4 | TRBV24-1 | CATSDPSGRSKNIQYF | TGTGCCACCAGTGATCCTAGCGGGAGATCCAAAAACATTCAGTACTTC
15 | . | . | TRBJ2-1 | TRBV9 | CASSPNPDRYYEQFF | TGTGCCAGCAGCCCCAACCCGGACAGATACTACGAGCAGTTCTTC
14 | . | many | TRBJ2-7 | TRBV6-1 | CASTSPAALYEQYF | TGTGCCAGCACCTCCCCCGCGGCCCTGTACGAGCAGTACTTC
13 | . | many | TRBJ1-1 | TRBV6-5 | CASSYSSASGAFF | TGTGCCAGCAGTTACTCCTCAGCCTCGGGGGCTTTCTTT
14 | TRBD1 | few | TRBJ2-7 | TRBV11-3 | CASSMGQGFGEQYF | TGTGCCAGCAGTATGGGACAGGGGTTCGGGGAGCAGTACTTC
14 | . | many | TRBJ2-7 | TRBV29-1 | CSVFNTGSSYEQYF | TGCAGCGTTTTTAATACCGGGAGCTCCTACGAGCAGTACTTC
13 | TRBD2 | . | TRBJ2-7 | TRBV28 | CASSLGGSREQYF | TGTGCCAGCAGTTTAGGCGGGAGTCGGGAGCAGTACTTC
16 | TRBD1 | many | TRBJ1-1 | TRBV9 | CASSPGQGTMNTEAFF | TGTGCCAGCAGTCCGGGACAGGGAACGATGAACACTGAAGCTTTCTTT
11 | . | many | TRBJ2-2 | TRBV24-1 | CATSGKGELFF | TGTGCCACCAGTGGGAAGGGGGAGCTGTTTTTT
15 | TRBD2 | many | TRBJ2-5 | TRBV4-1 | CASSQIAGVQETQYF | TGCGCCAGCAGCCAGATAGCGGGAGTACAAGAGACCCAGTACTTC
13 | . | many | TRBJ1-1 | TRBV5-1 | CASSPMMEVEAFF | TGCGCCAGCAGCCCAATGATGGAGGTTGAAGCTTTCTTT
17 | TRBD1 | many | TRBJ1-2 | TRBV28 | CASSLYGQGVGGAGYTF | TGTGCCAGCAGTTTATATGGACAGGGAGTCGGGGGAGCTGGCTACACCTTC
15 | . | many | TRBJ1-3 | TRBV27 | CASSLSRGVGNTIYF | TGTGCCAGCAGTTTATCGAGGGGGGTCGGAAACACCATATATTTT
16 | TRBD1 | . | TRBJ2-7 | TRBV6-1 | CASIPDRQTWSYEQYF | TGTGCCAGCATCCCGGACAGGCAGACATGGTCCTACGAGCAGTACTTC
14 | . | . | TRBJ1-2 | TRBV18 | CASSPEGGLYGYTF | TGTGCCAGCTCACCTGAGGGGGGCCTATATGGCTACACCTTC
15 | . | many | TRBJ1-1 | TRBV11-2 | CASSAAPGKDTEAFF | TGTGCCAGCAGCGCCGCCCCCGGGAAGGACACTGAAGCTTTCTTT
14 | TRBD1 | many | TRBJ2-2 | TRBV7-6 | CASSLPPGQAELFF | TGTGCCAGCAGCTTACCACCGGGACAGGCTGAGCTGTTTTTT
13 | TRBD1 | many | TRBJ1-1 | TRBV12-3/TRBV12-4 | CASTTGVITEAFF | TGTGCCAGCACGACAGGGGTGATCACTGAAGCTTTCTTT
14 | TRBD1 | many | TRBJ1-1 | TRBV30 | CAWRGQGASTEAFF | TGTGCCTGGAGGGGACAGGGGGCGAGTACTGAAGCTTTCTTT
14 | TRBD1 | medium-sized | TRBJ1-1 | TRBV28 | CASSRDRVGTEAFF | TGTGCCAGCAGTAGGGACAGGGTGGGCACTGAAGCTTTCTTT
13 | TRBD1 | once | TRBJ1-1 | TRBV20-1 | CSANLGTGVGAFF | TGCAGTGCTAACCTTGGGACAGGGGTGGGGGCTTTCTTT
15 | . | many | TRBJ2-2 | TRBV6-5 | CASSCTQGVSGELFF | TGTGCCAGCAGTTGCACGCAGGGAGTGTCCGGGGAGCTGTTTTTT
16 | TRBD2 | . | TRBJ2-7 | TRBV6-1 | CASSLSGSSGGYEQYF | TGTGCCAGCAGTCTTAGCGGGTCTAGCGGTGGATACGAGCAGTACTTC
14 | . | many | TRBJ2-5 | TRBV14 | CASSRALIQETQYF | TGTGCCAGCAGCCGAGCCCTAATACAAGAGACCCAGTACTTC
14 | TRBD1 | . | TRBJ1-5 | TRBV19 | CASCPTGVNQPQHF | TGTGCCAGTTGCCCGACAGGGGTCAATCAGCCCCAGCATTTT
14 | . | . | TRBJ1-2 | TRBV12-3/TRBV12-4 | CASTPGQGSDGYTF | TGTGCCAGCACTCCTGGGCAGGGCAGCGATGGCTACACCTTC
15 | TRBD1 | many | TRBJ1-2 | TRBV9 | CASSVGTGAGYGYTF | TGTGCCAGCAGCGTAGGAACAGGGGCGGGATATGGCTACACCTTC
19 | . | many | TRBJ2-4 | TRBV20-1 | CSVSWRRVEYPIPHDIQYF | TGCAGTGTATCTTGGAGGCGGGTGGAGTACCCAATACCGCATGACATTCAGTACTTC